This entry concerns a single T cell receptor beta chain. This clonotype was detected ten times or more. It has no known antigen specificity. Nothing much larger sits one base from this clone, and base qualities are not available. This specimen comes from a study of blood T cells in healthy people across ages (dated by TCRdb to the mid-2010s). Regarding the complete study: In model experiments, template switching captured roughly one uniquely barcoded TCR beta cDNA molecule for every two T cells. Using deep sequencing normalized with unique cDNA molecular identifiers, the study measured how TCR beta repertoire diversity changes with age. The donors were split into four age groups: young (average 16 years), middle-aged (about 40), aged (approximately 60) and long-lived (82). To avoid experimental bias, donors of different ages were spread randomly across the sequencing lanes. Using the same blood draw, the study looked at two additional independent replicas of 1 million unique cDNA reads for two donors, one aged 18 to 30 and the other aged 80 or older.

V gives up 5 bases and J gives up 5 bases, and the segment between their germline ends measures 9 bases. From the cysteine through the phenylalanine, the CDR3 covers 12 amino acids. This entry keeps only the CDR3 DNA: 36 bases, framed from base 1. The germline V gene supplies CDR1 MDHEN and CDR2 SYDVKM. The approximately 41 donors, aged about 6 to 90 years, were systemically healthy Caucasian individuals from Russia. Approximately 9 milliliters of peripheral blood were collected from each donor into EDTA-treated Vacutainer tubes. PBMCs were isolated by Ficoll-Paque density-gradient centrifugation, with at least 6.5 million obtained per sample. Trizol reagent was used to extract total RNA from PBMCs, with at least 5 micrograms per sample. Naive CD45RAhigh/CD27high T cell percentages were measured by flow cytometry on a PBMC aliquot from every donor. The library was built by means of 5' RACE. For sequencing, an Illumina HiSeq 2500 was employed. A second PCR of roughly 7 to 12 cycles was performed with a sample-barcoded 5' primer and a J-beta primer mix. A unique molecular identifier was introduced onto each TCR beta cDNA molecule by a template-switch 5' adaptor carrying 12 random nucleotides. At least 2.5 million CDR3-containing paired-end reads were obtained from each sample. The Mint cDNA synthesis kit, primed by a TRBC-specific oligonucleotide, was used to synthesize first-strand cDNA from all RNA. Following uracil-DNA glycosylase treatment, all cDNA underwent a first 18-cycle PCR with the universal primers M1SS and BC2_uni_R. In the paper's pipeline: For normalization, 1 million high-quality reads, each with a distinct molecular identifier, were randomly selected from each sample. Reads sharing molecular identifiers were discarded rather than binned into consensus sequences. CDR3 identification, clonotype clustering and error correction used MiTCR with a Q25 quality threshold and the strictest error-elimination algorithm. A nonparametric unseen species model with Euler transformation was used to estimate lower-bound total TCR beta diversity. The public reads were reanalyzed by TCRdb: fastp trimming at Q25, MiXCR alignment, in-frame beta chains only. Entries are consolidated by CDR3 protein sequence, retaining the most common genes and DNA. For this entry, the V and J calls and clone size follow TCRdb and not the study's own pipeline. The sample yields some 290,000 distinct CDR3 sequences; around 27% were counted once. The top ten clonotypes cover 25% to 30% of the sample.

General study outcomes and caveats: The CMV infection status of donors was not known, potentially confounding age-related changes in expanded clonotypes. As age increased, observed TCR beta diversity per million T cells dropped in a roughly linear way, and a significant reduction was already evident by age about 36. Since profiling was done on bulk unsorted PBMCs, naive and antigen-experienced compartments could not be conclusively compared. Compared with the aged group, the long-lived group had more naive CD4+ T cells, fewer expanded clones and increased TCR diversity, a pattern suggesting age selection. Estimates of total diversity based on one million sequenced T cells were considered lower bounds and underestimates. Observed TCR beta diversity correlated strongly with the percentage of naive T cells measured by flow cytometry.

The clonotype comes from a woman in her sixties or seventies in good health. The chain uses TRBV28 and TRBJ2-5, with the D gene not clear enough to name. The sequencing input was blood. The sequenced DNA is TGTGCCAGCAGTCATCCCGACGAGACCCAGTACTTC. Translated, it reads CASSHPDETQYF. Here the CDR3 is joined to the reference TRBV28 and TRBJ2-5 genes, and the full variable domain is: DVKVTQSSRYLVKRTGEKVFLECVQDMDHENMFWYRQDPGLGLRLIYFSYDVKMKEKGDIPEGYSVSREKKERFSLILESASTNQTSMYLCASSHPDETQYFGPGTRLLVL.